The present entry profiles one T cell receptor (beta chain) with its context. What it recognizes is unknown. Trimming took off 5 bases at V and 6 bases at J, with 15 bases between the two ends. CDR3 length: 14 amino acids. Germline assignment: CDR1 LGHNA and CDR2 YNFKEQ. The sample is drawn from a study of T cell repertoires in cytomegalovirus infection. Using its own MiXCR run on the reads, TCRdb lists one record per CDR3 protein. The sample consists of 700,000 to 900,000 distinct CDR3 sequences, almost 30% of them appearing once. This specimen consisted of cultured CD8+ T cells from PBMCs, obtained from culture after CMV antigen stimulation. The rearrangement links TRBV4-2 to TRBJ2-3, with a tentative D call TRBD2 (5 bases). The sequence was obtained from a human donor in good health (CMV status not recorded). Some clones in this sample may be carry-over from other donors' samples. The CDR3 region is CASSWSDERDTQYF. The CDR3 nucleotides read TGTGCCAGCAGCTGGTCGGACGAGCGGGATACGCAGTATTTT.